The next 24 T cell receptor beta chains were all read from a single sample in a study of shared clonotypes between healthy human individuals. Only in-frame clones appear in the TCRdb table, and some are missing; sequencing was by immunoSEQ multiplex PCR. The sample yields about 1 million clones, about 76% seen once. The sequencing sample was made of memory CD4+ T cells sorted from blood. Subset described: CD45RA-negative fraction. These receptors all stem from a man aged 18 to 29 in good health.

V gene TRBV10-1 combines with J gene TRBJ1-1; D ambiguous. V lost 3 bases and J 5 bases, leaving 10 bases between the germline ends. This CDR3 spans 13 amino acids. Germline loops: CDR1 WNHNN, CDR2 SYGVQD (reference sequence). CDR3 region: CASSDGWGTEAFF. CDR3 DNA sequence: TGCGCCAGCAGTGATGGATGGGGTACTGAAGCTTTCTTT.

This sequence joins TRBV10-3 and TRBJ1-3; no firm D call. CDR3 size: 15 residues. V was pared by 2 bases and J by 0 bases, with 8 bases between. The V gene's germline CDR1 is ENHRY and CDR2 SYGVKD. CDR3 residues: CAISEGLHSGNTIYF. The CDR3 nucleotides are TGTGCCATCAGTGAGGGGCTACACTCTGGAAACACCATATATTTT.

The table lists this clone with a count of one. The CDR3 sequence: CASSLGGHYGYTF. Here the CDR3 DNA reads TGTGCCAGCAGTTTAGGAGGTCACTATGGCTACACCTTC. The rearrangement joins TRBV28 to TRBJ1-2; D is unresolved. V lost 2 bases, J lost 3 bases, and 7 bases lay in between. The CDR3 extends over 13 amino acids. Germline V gene data show CDR1 as MDHEN and CDR2 as SYDVKM.

Only one count was recorded for this clone. The rearrangement joins TRBV9 to TRBJ2-7, with TRBD2 matching 8 bases. V lost 3 bases, J lost 1 base, and 12 bases stayed unmatched. The length of the CDR3 is 17 residues. The germline CDR1 and CDR2 sequences are SGDLS and YYNGEE. This CDR3 is CASSADPGLGASYEQYF. The CDR3 DNA reads TGTGCCAGCAGCGCTGACCCGGGACTAGGGGCATCCTACGAGCAGTACTTC. Drawing the rest from reference TRBV9 and TRBJ2-7, the complete variable domain is DSGVTQTPKHLITATGQRVTLRCSPRSGDLSVYWYQQSLDQGLQFLIQYYNGEERAKGNILERFSAQQFPDLHSELNLSSLELGDSALYFCASSADPGLGASYEQYFGPGTRLTVT.

This clone was counted many times. Other DNA sequences in this specimen translate into the identical CDR3. The chain combines TRBV2 with TRBJ2-5, with 13 bases lining up with TRBD2. CDR1 is SNHLY, CDR2 FYNNEI, per germline. The CDR3 is made up of 15 amino acids. The V and J ends lost 4 bases and 5 bases, in that order; junction bases with no gene match: 4. The CDR3 nucleotides read TGTGCCAGCAGTGGACTAGCGGGGGGTGGGGAGACCCAGTACTTC. Translated: CASSGLAGGGETQYF.

This sequence joins TRBV19 and TRBJ2-7, with D possibly being TRBD1 (6 bases). The V end was cut by 6 bases, the J end by 4 bases, with 16 bases between. Per germline, CDR1 LNHDA and CDR2 SQIVND (reference sequence). The length of the CDR3 is 14 residues. CDR3 sequence (DNA): TGTGCCAGTAGCCCGAACCCGGACAGTTACGAGCAGTACTTC. It yields the protein CASSPNPDSYEQYF.

The chain joins TRBV6-5 to TRBJ2-2, with 7 nucleotides matching TRBD2. The V gene's germline CDR1 is MNHEY and CDR2 SVGAGI. The CDR3 length is 14 residues. Trimming removed 10 bases from V and 2 bases from J; junction bases left unmatched: 7. The CDR3 loop is CAIRAGDNTGELFF. As DNA, the CDR3 is TGTGCCATCCGCGCGGGAGACAACACCGGGGAGCTGTTTTTT.

The rearrangement uses TRBV6-4 and TRBJ1-2; 9 bases align to TRBD1. Germline V lookup: CDR1 MRHNA, CDR2 SNTAGT. This CDR3 spans 15 amino acids. After removal of 6 bases from V and 0 bases from J, the junction contained 5 bases not matched to a gene. The CDR3 DNA sequence: TGTGCCAGCAGCGGACAGGGGCCGACTAACTATGGCTACACCTTC. It translates to CASSGQGPTNYGYTF.

V gene TRBV6-6 combines with J gene TRBJ1-4, with 8 bases identical to TRBD1. Germline values: CDR1 MNHNY, CDR2 SVGAGI (reference sequence). V shed 5 bases and J 0 bases; nucleotides not matched to a gene: 5. This CDR3 spans 16 amino acids. CDR3 amino acids: CASSGQGYATNEKLFF. The CDR3 nucleotides read TGTGCCAGCAGTGGACAGGGTTACGCAACTAATGAAAAACTGTTTTTT.

V gene TRBV7-9 combines with J gene TRBJ2-3; D perhaps matches TRBD2 (7 bases). This CDR3 is built from 14 residues. V lost 2 bases, J lost 8 bases, and 14 bases lay in between. CDR1 is SEHNR and CDR2 is FQNEAQ in the germline V gene (reference sequence). In nucleotides, the CDR3 is TGTGCCAGCAGCTTAAGTGGGGGGGCCGGTACGCAGTATTTT. Its translation is CASSLSGGAGTQYF.

Ten or more counts support this clone. Relative to the germline gene, one junction end is altered; a read error may explain this. The chain recombines TRBV6-5 with TRBJ2-5; D uncertain. This CDR3 comprises 13 residues. Per the germline V gene, CDR1 is MNHEY and CDR2 is SVGAGI. As DNA, the CDR3 is TGTGCCACCAGTCCTTATAGAGAAGAGACCCAGTACTTC. It yields the protein CATSPYREETQYF.

The chain is built from TRBV11-2 and TRBJ1-3; D unresolved. The CDR3 covers 15 residues. Germline CDR1 SGHAT, CDR2 FQNNGV. Trimming left V 1 base short and J 4 bases short, with 11 bases between. The DNA of the CDR3 is TGTGCCAGCAGCTTAGGGGAGGGTGGCGGAAACACCATATATTTT. Encoded protein: CASSLGEGGGNTIYF.

The chain links TRBV25-1 to TRBJ2-4; D not certain. Germline assignment: CDR1 MGHDK and CDR2 SYGVNS. CDR3 length: 14 amino acids. Trimming shortened V by 8 bases and J by 5 bases, and 16 bases separated the two germline ends. The CDR3 bases are TGTGCCAGCTCCGGTTTTGGTCCGGAAAACATTCAGTACTTC. Residues: CASSGFGPENIQYF.

The chain couples TRBV11-2 to TRBJ2-3; no firm D call. This CDR3 contains 15 residues. Germline V gene sequence: CDR1 SGHAT, CDR2 FQNNGV. Trimming shortened V by 3 bases and J by 0 bases, and 10 bases separated the two germline ends. The CDR3 DNA sequence: TGTGCCAGCAGCTTGATTGGGCATAGCACAGATACGCAGTATTTT. Translation gives CASSLIGHSTDTQYF.

The chain recombines TRBV21-1 with TRBJ1-6. TRBV21-1 represents a pseudogene. CDR3 length: 16 residues. The CDR3 protein is CASSKIPGLGVAPLHF. CDR3 DNA: TGTGCCAGCAGCAAAATCCCGGGACTCGGAGTTGCCCCCCTCCACTTT.

This chain connects TRBV28 to TRBJ1-2; a weak D match, TRBD1 (5 bases). The CDR3 loop spans 12 amino acids. Trimming took off 3 bases at V and 11 bases at J, with 13 bases between the two ends. Germline-derived CDR1 and CDR2 are MDHEN and SYDVKM. CDR3 protein: CASSLEGMRYTF. DNA for the CDR3: TGTGCCAGCAGTTTGGAGGGGATGAGGTACACCTTC.

This chain uses TRBV19 with TRBJ1-5; possible D gene TRBD1, 6 bases. Germline CDR1 reads LNHDA; CDR2 reads SQIVND (reference sequence). CDR3 size: 16 residues. V shed 10 bases and J shed 0 bases, with 19 bases lying between them. The CDR3 nucleotides read TGTGCCACTGGGGGGGCAGGGGCCTATAGCAATCAGCCCCAGCATTTT. Translating it yields CATGGAGAYSNQPQHF. Based on the CDR3 plus reference TRBV19 and TRBJ1-5, the full variable domain is DGGITQSPKYLFRKEGQNVTLSCEQNLNHDAMYWYRQDPGQGLRLIYYSQIVNDFQKGDIAEGYSVSREKKESFPLTVTSAQKNPTAFYLCATGGAGAYSNQPQHFGDGTRLSIL.

The chain is built from TRBV7-8 and TRBJ2-2; the match to TRBD1 covers 9 bases. The length of the CDR3 is 15 residues. J was trimmed by 6 bases and V by 8 bases; bases with no gene match: 10. CDR1 is SGHVS and CDR2 is FQNEAQ in the germline V gene. CDR3 in DNA: TGTGCCAGCGGTACGAGCGGGACAGGGTCCGGGGAGCTGTTTTTT. Translation gives CASGTSGTGSGELFF.

For this clone: Other DNA sequences from this sample encode an identical CDR3 as well. The chain couples TRBV19 to TRBJ2-1; D gene unclear. The CDR3 runs 15 residues. Germline assignment: CDR1 LNHDA and CDR2 SQIVND (reference sequence). V lost 0 bases to trimming and J lost 0 bases, with 6 bases between them. The CDR3, as DNA: TGTGCCAGTAGTATAGAAGGAAGCTCCTACAATGAGCAGTTCTTC. This translates into CASSIEGSSYNEQFF. Based on the CDR3 plus reference TRBV19 and TRBJ2-1, the full variable domain is DGGITQSPKYLFRKEGQNVTLSCEQNLNHDAMYWYRQDPGQGLRLIYYSQIVNDFQKGDIAEGYSVSREKKESFPLTVTSAQKNPTAFYLCASSIEGSSYNEQFFGPGTRLTVL.

The chain uses TRBV11-1 and TRBJ1-6; D remains ambiguous. The germline V gene has CDR1 SGHAT and CDR2 FQDESV (reference sequence). Trimming left V 0 bases short and J 8 bases short, with 5 bases between. This CDR3 is built from 13 residues. CDR3 amino acids: CASSLARYSPLHF. The CDR3 coding sequence is TGTGCCAGCAGCTTAGCGAGGTATTCACCCCTCCACTTT.

The count of this clone is one. The V call is TRBV7-2, the J call TRBJ2-5; D not resolved. Trimming stripped 5 bases from V and 1 base from J, with 8 bases between. Germline V gene sequence: CDR1 SGHTA, CDR2 FQGNSA. The CDR3 is 13 amino acids. The CDR3 reads CASSPTAQETQYF. The CDR3 region has the DNA TGTGCCAGCAGCCCCACAGCCCAAGAGACCCAGTACTTC.

This clone was picked up a small number of times. The chain couples TRBV6-1 to TRBJ1-3, with unresolved D. With 4 bases removed from V and 7 bases from J, the gap between germline ends came to 5 bases. Germline V gene data show CDR1 as MNHNS and CDR2 as SASEGT. The CDR3 runs to 11 residues. The DNA for the CDR3 is TGTGCCAGCAGTGCGCGGAACACCATATATTTT. Protein product: CASSARNTIYF.

The rearrangement joins TRBV12-5 to TRBJ1-1; D unresolved. CDR3 size: 14 residues. Trimming shortened V by 6 bases and J by 3 bases, and 14 bases separated the two germline ends. Germline loops: CDR1 LGHNT, CDR2 FRNRAP. The DNA of the CDR3 is TGTGCTAGTGGCCATAACATTGTTCACACTGAAGCTTTCTTT. This gives the protein CASGHNIVHTEAFF.

The chain recombines TRBV19 with TRBJ2-7; 7 positions match TRBD1. V shed 1 base, J shed 2 bases, and the junction held 5 bases outside the gene matches. Germline CDR1 and CDR2: LNHDA and SQIVND (reference sequence). The CDR3 consists of 15 residues. The CDR3, as DNA: TGTGCCAGTAGTATAGGGCCGGGACAGACCTACGAGCAGTACTTC. Its translation: CASSIGPGQTYEQYF. The whole variable domain, filled in from reference TRBV19 and TRBJ2-7, reads DGGITQSPKYLFRKEGQNVTLSCEQNLNHDAMYWYRQDPGQGLRLIYYSQIVNDFQKGDIAEGYSVSREKKESFPLTVTSAQKNPTAFYLCASSIGPGQTYEQYFGPGTRLTVT.